This note documents a single TCR beta chain sequence. This clone came up once. There is no known antigen for this receptor. No base-level quality is on record; no much larger clone is a single base apart. V loses 3 bases of germline sequence and J loses 4 bases, and the interval between the two ends is 7 bases. The CDR3 covers 11 residues, taking in both the cysteine and the phenylalanine. Of the read, only the CDR3 DNA is kept; its 33 bases are in frame from base 1. The germline V gene (reference sequence) gives CDR1 as DFQATT and CDR2 as SNEGSKA. The library was prepared using the immunoSEQ multiplex PCR assay. TCRdb took this table from immuneACCESS and kept in-frame rearrangements with V and J called. Such tables lack part of the clones; where checked against another copy, unresolved V genes explain under half of the gap, and the rest is unexplained. The sample has more than 14,000 clones on record, approximately 83% of them singletons. Under 20% of the sample is in the top ten clones.

This entry is derived from a study of T cell changes during pregnancy in multiple sclerosis (dated by TCRdb to between 2018 and 2020). With regard to the full study: In women with multiple sclerosis, the researchers looked at how the T cell repertoire shifted as pregnancy progressed.

The input for sequencing was CD8+ T cells from peripheral blood mononuclear cells, taken in the first trimester of pregnancy. This TCR was sampled from a female donor with multiple sclerosis, enrolled in a pregnancy study. The chain couples TRBV20-1 to TRBJ2-7; the D gene cannot be resolved reliably. The nucleotide sequence reads TGCAGTGCTAGGTCCCTGTACGAGCAGTACTTC. This is translated as CSARSLYEQYF.